The 10 T cell receptor beta chains in this list originate from one sample, sequenced in a study of vaccination and CD4 T cells after COVID-19. Cultured CD4+ T cell DNA was sequenced using the Oncomine TCR Beta short-read assay. Each CDR3 protein is one row after TCRdb ran MiXCR on the PCR reads. The data show 5,000 or so distinct CDR3 sequences, around 43% seen once. No antigen has been assigned to these receptors. Treatment defined: approximately 11-day PBMC culture with coronavirus spike peptide pools or control peptides (ViraFEST assay). CD4+ T cells that came from the unexposed donor were collected before the COVID-19 pandemic (2011-2018). Sequencing was carried out using CD4+ T cells from blood, cultured in vitro. Source of these receptors: a human donor in good health.

The gene calls are TRBV19 and TRBJ1-1; D may be TRBD1 (5 bases). V gave up 4 bases and J gave up 0 bases, with 9 bases separating them. CDR1 and CDR2 from the germline V gene are LNHDA and SQIVND (reference sequence). The CDR3 length is 14 residues. CDR3 coding DNA: TGTGCCAGTAGTACAAGACAGTTGAACACTGAAGCTTTCTTT. Translating it yields CASSTRQLNTEAFF. The variable domain in full, completed from reference TRBV19 and TRBJ1-1, reads DGGITQSPKYLFRKEGQNVTLSCEQNLNHDAMYWYRQDPGQGLRLIYYSQIVNDFQKGDIAEGYSVSREKKESFPLTVTSAQKNPTAFYLCASSTRQLNTEAFFGQGTRLTVV.

The rearrangement uses TRBV29-1 and TRBJ2-6; weak D call: TRBD1 (5 bases). V was shortened by 5 bases and J by 0 bases, with 8 bases between the two germline ends. CDR3 size: 14 residues. The germline gives CDR1 SQVTM, CDR2 ANQGSEA. In nucleotides, the CDR3 is TGCAGCGTTAGAACAGGCTCTGGGGCCAACGTCCTGACTTTC. Its translation is CSVRTGSGANVLTF.

This clonotype was recorded a few times. The V and J genes are TRBV6-1 and TRBJ1-2, with D unclear. The CDR3 runs to 10 residues. CDR1 MNHNS and CDR2 SASEGT come from the germline V gene. V lost 8 bases to trimming and J lost 8 bases, with 9 bases between them. DNA of the CDR3: TGTGCCAGCTTCGCAGACGGCTACACCTTC. Translating gives CASFADGYTF.

The chain uses TRBV20-1 and TRBJ1-1, with D unresolved. Between the trimmed V and J ends, which lost 6 bases and 4 bases, there was a span of 15 bases. Germline V gene data show CDR1 as DFQATT and CDR2 as SNEGSKA (reference sequence). The CDR3 is made up of 13 amino acids. The CDR3 sequence is CSAPPPGRTEAFF. CDR3 nucleotides: TGCAGTGCCCCTCCCCCCGGACGCACTGAAGCTTTCTTT.

This clonotype was counted once. V usage is TRBV25-1 and J usage is TRBJ1-6, with D unresolved. V gave up 4 bases and J gave up 7 bases, with 14 bases separating them. The CDR3 covers 15 residues. In germline, CDR1 is MGHDK, CDR2 SYGVNS. In DNA form, the CDR3 reads TGTGCCAGCAGTGGATTCTCACTAGGAAATTCACCCCTCCACTTT. Amino acids: CASSGFSLGNSPLHF.

The chain has TRBV27 and TRBJ2-5; 10 bases agree with TRBD1. Losses at the gene ends were 4 bases for V and 4 bases for J; bases not matched to a gene: 9. The germline gives CDR1 MNHEY, CDR2 SMNVEV (reference sequence). This CDR3 region has 16 residues. The chain's CDR3 is CASSSRDRGRGETQYF. CDR3 nucleotides: TGTGCCAGCAGTTCCCGGGACAGGGGAAGAGGAGAGACCCAGTACTTC.

V is TRBV7-3 and J is TRBJ1-1, with D possibly being TRBD1 (6 bases). Germline V lookup: CDR1 SGHTA, CDR2 FQGTGA. With 5 bases removed from V and 3 bases from J, the gap between germline ends came to 16 bases. CDR3 length equals 15 residues. CDR3 bases: TGTGCCAGCAGCCCTCTTTCCAGGGGCGACACTGAAGCTTTCTTT. It encodes CASSPLSRGDTEAFF.

The chain carries TRBV19 and TRBJ1-6; D is ambiguous. V was clipped by 3 bases and J by 9 bases, with 15 bases between them. The CDR3 has 15 residues. CDR1 and CDR2 from the germline V gene are LNHDA and SQIVND (reference sequence). DNA of the CDR3: TGTGCCAGTAGTATCAGCCAGGCAGCGATTTCACCCCTCCACTTT. Amino acid sequence: CASSISQAAISPLHF.

V is TRBV9 and J is TRBJ2-7; possibly TRBD1 or TRBD2 for D (5 bases each). CDR1 SGDLS and CDR2 YYNGEE come from the germline V gene. The ends were cut back, 4 bases at V and 2 bases at J, with 13 bases in the middle. The CDR3 is made up of 14 amino acids. CDR3 bases: TGTGCCAGCAGCCCCTCCGGGGCGCCCTACGAGCAGTACTTC. This encodes CASSPSGAPYEQYF.

The genes are TRBV7-9 and TRBJ2-3; D is unclear. V dropped 4 bases and J dropped 4 bases, with 12 bases sitting between them. This CDR3 has 14 residues. Germline V lookup: CDR1 SEHNR, CDR2 FQNEAQ (reference sequence). The CDR3 loop is CASSSARGSDTQYF. The CDR3 nucleotides are TGTGCCAGCAGCTCGGCCCGAGGATCAGATACGCAGTATTTT.